Below are 31 T cell receptor beta chains sequenced from a single sample in a study of blood T cell repertoires in COVID-19. Sequencing used immunoSEQ multiplex PCR; TCRdb keeps in-frame clones, though not all of them. The sample consists of 300,000 or so clones, approximately 80% of them appearing once. Sequencing used peripheral blood. The source is a woman between 50 and 59 years old with active or convalescent COVID-19.

This chain links TRBV2 with TRBJ2-1; no definite D call. Germline CDR1 and CDR2: SNHLY and FYNNEI. This CDR3 contains 11 residues. V was shortened by 8 bases and J by 4 bases, with 6 bases between the two germline ends. The CDR3 nucleotides read TGTGCCAGCCTCCGGTACAATGAGCAGTTCTTC. Translation gives CASLRYNEQFF.

The V call is TRBV20-1, the J call TRBJ1-4; a weak D match, TRBD1 (6 bases). Trimming left V 3 bases short and J 7 bases short, with 15 bases between. This CDR3 region has 14 residues. Germline assignment: CDR1 DFQATT and CDR2 SNEGSKA (reference sequence). CDR3 DNA: TGCAGTGCTAGTGGGGGCAGGTCCGGTGAAAAACTGTTTTTT. Encoded protein: CSASGGRSGEKLFF.

This rearrangement joins TRBV7-9 to TRBJ1-2, with 7 positions matching TRBD1. The CDR3 has 15 residues. The J segment lost 2 bases and the V segment lost 5 bases, leaving 8 bases of the junction unmatched. Germline V gene sequence: CDR1 SEHNR, CDR2 FQNEAQ (reference sequence). DNA of the CDR3: TGTGCCAGCAGCCCCGACAGGGAACGGAACTATGGCTACACCTTC. Translating gives CASSPDRERNYGYTF. Complete variable domain (other parts from reference TRBV7-9 and TRBJ1-2): DTGVSQNPRHKITKRGQNVTFRCDPISEHNRLYWYRQTLGQGPEFLTYFQNEAQLEKSRLLSDRFSAERPKGSFSTLEIQRTEQGDSAMYLCASSPDRERNYGYTFGSGTRLTVV.

A single count supports this clone. The V gene is TRBV3-1 (or the pseudogene TRBV3-2), the J gene TRBJ2-7; a weak D match, TRBD1 (6 bases). The V end was cut by 6 bases, the J end by 2 bases, with 23 bases between. From germline, CDR1 is LGHDT and CDR2 YNNKEL (reference sequence). This CDR3 comprises 17 residues. CDR3 protein: CASRGARGPIGTYEQYF. The CDR3 DNA reads TGTGCCAGCAGGGGGGCCAGGGGCCCGATCGGAACCTACGAGCAGTACTTC.

The V and J genes are TRBV14 and TRBJ1-1; weak D call: TRBD1 (6 bases). The germline V gene has CDR1 SGHDN and CDR2 FVKESK. Trimming took 8 bases from V and 3 from J, leaving 19 bases between them. This CDR3 spans 15 amino acids. The CDR3 spells CASYQTTGWYTEAFF. DNA of the CDR3: TGTGCCAGCTATCAAACCACAGGGTGGTACACTGAAGCTTTCTTT. Full variable domain (remainder filled in from reference TRBV14 and TRBJ1-1): EAGVTQFPSHSVIEKGQTVTLRCDPISGHDNLYWYRRVMGKEIKFLLHFVKESKQDESGMPNNRFLAERTGGTYSTLKVQPAELEDSGVYFCASYQTTGWYTEAFFGQGTRLTVV.

The rearrangement links TRBV19 to TRBJ1-1; TRBD1 agrees at 7 bases. V was clipped by 7 bases and J by 3 bases; unmatched bases: 11. The germline V gene has CDR1 LNHDA and CDR2 SQIVND (reference sequence). The CDR3 sequence is 15 residues long. In DNA, the CDR3 is TGTGCCAGTAAACGACAGGGCTGGGGAGACACTGAAGCTTTCTTT. This sequence encodes CASKRQGWGDTEAFF.

In its sample, this clone was seen once. CDR3 nucleotides: TGTGCCAGCAGCCACAGGCTCGCCTACGAGCAGTACTTC. Protein: CASSHRLAYEQYF. J is TRBJ2-7 and V is TRBV5-6, with a possible D match to TRBD1 (5 bases). The germline V gene encodes CDR1 SGHDT and CDR2 YYEEEE. The CDR3 contains 13 residues. Trimming stripped 4 bases from V and 2 bases from J, with 10 bases between.

The table lists this clone with a few counts. V usage is TRBV5-1 and J usage is TRBJ2-5, with a weak D call TRBD1 (5 bases). Trimming cost V 1 base and J 4 bases, with 8 bases left between them. Germline values: CDR1 SGHRS, CDR2 YFSETQ. The CDR3 runs 13 residues. Written as DNA, the CDR3 is TGCGCCAGCAGCTTGTCAGGGTTAGAGACCCAGTACTTC. Protein product: CASSLSGLETQYF. Full variable domain (outside the CDR3, taken from reference TRBV5-1 and TRBJ2-5): KAGVTQTPRYLIKTRGQQVTLSCSPISGHRSVSWYQQTPGQGLQFLFEYFSETQRNKGNFPGRFSGRQFSNSRSEMNVSTLELGDSALYLCASSLSGLETQYFGPGTRLLVL.

This clone has just one count. This chain links TRBV29-1 with TRBJ1-5; 8 bases match TRBD1. The germline gives CDR1 SQVTM, CDR2 ANQGSEA. V trimming: 5 bases; J trimming: 7 bases; junction bases outside the gene matches: 7. This CDR3 contains 13 residues. This CDR3 is CSVRTGQGQPQHF. The CDR3 DNA sequence: TGCAGCGTTAGGACAGGGCAGGGCCAGCCCCAGCATTTT.

The chain couples TRBV15 to TRBJ2-7, with 9 bases identical to TRBD2. There are 17 residues in the CDR3. Germline assignment: CDR1 LNHNV and CDR2 YYDKDF (reference sequence). After removal of 7 bases from V and 0 bases from J, the junction contained 13 bases not matched to a gene. The CDR3 reads CATNTDGTSLTSYEQYF. As DNA, the CDR3 is TGTGCCACCAACACCGACGGGACTAGCCTTACCTCCTACGAGCAGTACTTC.

This clone was observed once. This specimen includes other DNA sequences encoding the same CDR3. The chain uses TRBV18 and TRBJ1-2; D remains unclear. The CDR3 extends over 12 amino acids. CDR1 KGHSH and CDR2 LQKENI come from the germline V gene. V dropped 0 bases and J dropped 4 bases, with 3 bases sitting between them. CDR3 sequence reads: CASSPPGYGYTF. The CDR3 DNA reads TGTGCCAGCTCACCACCCGGCTATGGCTACACCTTC.

V usage is TRBV29-1 and J usage is TRBJ1-2; 8 bases fit TRBD1. This CDR3 comprises 14 residues. J lost 5 bases, V lost 4 bases, and 9 bases had no gene match. Germline lookup yields CDR1 SQVTM and CDR2 ANQGSEA. The CDR3: CSVVGGQEKYGYTF. In DNA form, the CDR3 reads TGCAGCGTTGTCGGGGGACAGGAGAAGTATGGCTACACCTTC. The full variable domain, its missing parts supplied by reference TRBV29-1 and TRBJ1-2, is SAVISQKPSRDICQRGTSLTIQCQVDSQVTMMFWYRQQPGQSLTLIATANQGSEATYESGFVIDKFPISRPNLTFSTLTVSNMSPEDSSIYLCSVVGGQEKYGYTFGSGTRLTVV.

The chain has TRBV5-1 and TRBJ2-1; D is undetermined. CDR3 length: 16 amino acids. V was shortened by 0 bases and J by 0 bases, with 10 bases between the two germline ends. Germline V lookup: CDR1 SGHRS, CDR2 YFSETQ. The chain's CDR3 is CASSLEQSSSYNEQFF. The CDR3 DNA is TGCGCCAGCAGCTTGGAACAGTCTTCCTCCTACAATGAGCAGTTCTTC.

The chain carries TRBV19 and TRBJ1-1, with 7 bases identical to TRBD1. The length of the CDR3 is 15 residues. V gave up 5 bases and J gave up 10 bases; unmatched junction bases: 16. Germline values: CDR1 LNHDA, CDR2 SQIVND (reference sequence). CDR3 bases: TGTGCCAGTAGTCTAGGAGGGACAGCCATCACGGGAGCTTTCTTT. Residues: CASSLGGTAITGAFF.

The chain couples TRBV7-9 to TRBJ2-7, with D possibly being TRBD2 (6 bases). The CDR3 sequence is 17 residues long. Germline lookup yields CDR1 SEHNR and CDR2 FQNEAQ (reference sequence). The ends were cut back, 1 base at V and 2 bases at J, with 18 bases in the middle. The CDR3 sequence: CASSLGLTGASPYEQYF. DNA of the CDR3: TGTGCCAGCAGCTTAGGACTTACGGGAGCTTCCCCCTACGAGCAGTACTTC.

The sample holds one count of this clone. The chain has TRBV7-9 and TRBJ1-2, with a possible D match to TRBD1 (5 bases). The germline V gene has CDR1 SEHNR and CDR2 FQNEAQ (reference sequence). The CDR3 loop spans 15 amino acids. V dropped 4 bases and J dropped 6 bases, with 18 bases sitting between them. As DNA, the CDR3 is TGTGCCAGCAGCTCAGCAATAGGAGGGGTTAATGGCTACACCTTC. Protein product: CASSSAIGGVNGYTF.

The chain links TRBV18 to TRBJ1-2, with TRBD1 identical over 7 bases. Germline-derived CDR1 and CDR2 are KGHSH and LQKENI. The J segment lost 2 bases and the V segment lost 3 bases, leaving 9 bases of the junction unmatched. The CDR3 has 16 residues. The CDR3 is CASSPTKTGSNYGYTF. In nucleotides, the CDR3 is TGTGCCAGCTCACCCACAAAGACAGGGTCCAACTATGGCTACACCTTC.

V and J are TRBV25-1 and TRBJ2-3; a weak D match, TRBD2 (6 bases). The CDR3 length is 15 residues. V lost 1 base, J lost 1 base, and 9 bases lay in between. Germline assignment: CDR1 MGHDK and CDR2 SYGVNS. Here the CDR3 reads CASSESRLGTDTQYF. The CDR3 region has the DNA TGTGCCAGCAGTGAATCTCGACTAGGCACAGATACGCAGTATTTT.

The chain couples TRBV6-2 or TRBV6-3 to TRBJ1-4; maybe TRBD1 (5 bases). Germline CDR1 MNHEY, CDR2 SVGEGT. The CDR3 is 14 amino acids. V was pared by 5 bases and J by 8 bases, with 15 bases between. CDR3 coding DNA: TGTGCCAGCAGTGGCCCCAGGACAAAGGAAAAACTGTTTTTT. Amino acid sequence: CASSGPRTKEKLFF.

The chain carries TRBV5-6 and TRBJ1-1, with 7 bases matching TRBD1. The CDR3 is 14 amino acids. Germline V lookup: CDR1 SGHDT, CDR2 YYEEEE. V dropped 4 bases and J dropped 5; count of bases not matched to a gene: 8. In nucleotides, the CDR3 is TGTGCCAGCAGCCAGACAGGGACGGGGACTGAAGCTTTCTTT. Translation: CASSQTGTGTEAFF.

This clone showed up just once. The chain has TRBV27 and TRBJ1-2, with unresolved D. V lost 1 base to trimming and J lost 2 bases, with 11 bases between them. The CDR3 consists of 15 residues. Germline CDR1 reads MNHEY; CDR2 reads SMNVEV (reference sequence). The CDR3 here is CASSLYPTGNYGYTF. CDR3 in DNA: TGTGCCAGCAGTTTATACCCGACTGGAAACTATGGCTACACCTTC.

J is TRBJ1-2 and V is TRBV7-9; D is perhaps TRBD1 (5 bases). Trimming took off 1 base at V and 6 bases at J, with 15 bases between the two ends. CDR3 length: 15 amino acids. Germline CDR1 and CDR2: SEHNR and FQNEAQ (reference sequence). CDR3 in DNA: TGTGCCAGCAGCTTAGGGAAGCAGGGAAGGAATGGCTACACCTTC. Protein sequence: CASSLGKQGRNGYTF.

The rearrangement links TRBV7-2 to TRBJ1-2; D gene unclear. The CDR3 covers 14 residues. Germline assignment: CDR1 SGHTA and CDR2 FQGNSA. With 3 bases removed from V and 4 bases from J, the gap between germline ends came to 12 bases. The CDR3, as DNA: TGTGCCAGCAGCTTTGCCACCGAGGGCTATGGCTACACCTTC. Encoded protein: CASSFATEGYGYTF.

The rearrangement links TRBV7-8 to TRBJ2-5; TRBD1 matches at 7 bases. J was trimmed by 1 base and V by 4 bases; bases with no gene match: 9. This CDR3 is 16 amino acids long. From germline, CDR1 is SGHVS and CDR2 FQNEAQ. The CDR3 reads CASSSTGSRAQETQYF. In nucleotides, the CDR3 is TGTGCCAGCAGCTCGACAGGGAGTAGGGCCCAAGAGACCCAGTACTTC.

The CDR3 is CASSHGRGQGRSYEQYF. In DNA form, the CDR3 reads TGCGCCAGCAGCCACGGCCGAGGACAGGGAAGGTCCTACGAGCAGTACTTC. V gene TRBV4-1 combines with J gene TRBJ2-7, with 8 bases that match TRBD1. The CDR3 spans 17 residues. Trimming took 3 bases from V and 1 from J; bases not matched to a gene: 11. The germline V gene has CDR1 MGHRA and CDR2 YSYEKL.

The rearrangement joins TRBV30 to TRBJ2-3; 11 bases line up with TRBD1. The V segment lost 2 bases and the J segment 8 bases; nucleotides outside the gene matches: 21. This CDR3 is built from 19 residues. Germline V gives CDR1 GTSNPN, CDR2 SVGIG (reference sequence). As DNA, the CDR3 is TGTGCCTGGAGTTCAGGGACAGGGGGTATCGGCGGGAGGGCCGCTACGCAGTATTTT. The encoded protein is CAWSSGTGGIGGRAATQYF.

The rearrangement uses TRBV2 and TRBJ2-2; 9 nucleotides match TRBD1. CDR1 is SNHLY, CDR2 FYNNEI, per germline. The CDR3 has 15 amino acids. After removal of 4 bases from V and 6 bases from J, the junction contained 6 bases not matched to a gene. The CDR3 sequence is CASSVQGALPGELFF. The CDR3 DNA is TGTGCCAGCAGTGTACAGGGGGCGCTTCCCGGGGAGCTGTTTTTT. The whole variable domain, filled in from reference TRBV2 and TRBJ2-2, reads EPEVTQTPSHQVTQMGQEVILRCVPISNHLYFYWYRQILGQKVEFLVSFYNNEISEKSEIFDDQFSVERPDGSNFTLKIRSTKLEDSAMYFCASSVQGALPGELFFGEGSRLTVL.

This chain uses TRBV7-8 with TRBJ2-1; 8 nucleotides agree with TRBD2. Germline V gene lookup returns CDR1 SGHVS and CDR2 FQNEAQ. Germline trimming cut 5 bases from V and 1 base from J; bases unmatched to any gene: 4. There are 15 residues in the CDR3. The CDR3 DNA sequence: TGTGCCAGCAGCGCGACTAGCGCGTCCTACAATGAGCAGTTCTTC. Its translation is CASSATSASYNEQFF.

The chain recombines TRBV19 with TRBJ2-2; D possibly corresponds to TRBD1 (5 bases). Looked up from germline, CDR1 is LNHDA and CDR2 is SQIVND (reference sequence). Trimming removed 5 bases from V and 7 bases from J, with 8 bases in between. This CDR3 comprises 12 residues. Here the CDR3 reads CASSPRVGELFF. The CDR3 bases are TGTGCCAGTAGTCCCAGGGTCGGGGAGCTGTTTTTT.

The chain joins TRBV5-3 to TRBJ1-1; D call uncertain. TRBV5-3 is labeled an ORF, and its function is uncertain. The length of the CDR3 is 15 residues. Trimming took 1 base from V and 3 from J, leaving 13 bases between them. CDR3 sequence (DNA): TGTGCCAGAAGCTTGTATGGGTACGGGGACACTGAAGCTTTCTTT. Its protein product is CARSLYGYGDTEAFF.

CDR3 bases: TGTGCCAGCAGCTTAGTCGACAGGGGGTATTCACCCCTCCACTTT. Amino acid sequence: CASSLVDRGYSPLHF. V is TRBV7-8 and J is TRBJ1-6, with TRBD1 matching 9 bases. The CDR3 totals 15 residues. V trimming: 1 base; J trimming: 8 bases; junction bases outside the gene matches: 3. Germline-derived CDR1 and CDR2 are SGHVS and FQNEAQ.